This TCR beta chain was observed in a study of glioma-infiltrating T cells after dendritic cell vaccination. The germline gives CDR1 SEHNR, CDR2 FQNEAQ (reference sequence). The CDR3 covers 16 residues. Trimming pared 2 bases from V and 0 bases from J, leaving 11 bases between. Selection required adequate fresh-frozen tumor tissue plus more than two years' survival data. This table comes from immunoSEQ multiplex PCR, and its TCRdb copy is limited to in-frame clones, with some not included. The data hold 93,000 or so clones, with roughly 79% observed a single time. The source of this sequence is a human donor with glioblastoma. The starting material was blood, obtained before dendritic cell vaccination. The chain joins TRBV7-9 to TRBJ1-3; D might be TRBD1 (5 bases). The CDR3 is CASSLTDRSSGNTIYF. For the CDR3, the DNA is TGTGCCAGCAGCTTAACCGACAGATCCTCTGGAAACACCATATATTTT.